Sequencing of this TCR beta chain was carried out in a study of naive and memory T cell subsets. After the first PCR, alpha and beta chain libraries were processed separately. Sequential positive selection took CD4 T cells first, then CD8 T cells. An equimolar mix of two oligonucleotides served as the beta constant-region primer for TRBC1 and TRBC2. The cDNA 3' end received a ligated single-stranded oligonucleotide carrying the SP2 primer and a 12-nucleotide UMI. TCRdb called the UMI-ligation and nested PCR reads again in MiXCR, with one record for every CDR3 protein. The repertoire holds tens of thousands of distinct CDR3 sequences, 7% seen once, with 1.5% to 2% in the top ten. Ten or more counts support this clonotype. The target antigen is unknown. V lost 7 bases and J 2 bases, leaving 14 bases between the germline ends. The CDR3 is 14 amino acids. Overall study results and limits: Over 95% of naive TCR sequences appeared only once after error correction, unlike memory subsets.

Sequenced material: central memory CD4+ T cells from blood. V usage is TRBV12-3 or TRBV12-4 and J usage is TRBJ1-1; D unclear. The sequence came from a human donor in good health. The CDR3 DNA sequence: TGTGCCAGCAATACGGGTCAGTTTAACACTGAAGCTTTCTTT. It codes for CASNTGQFNTEAFF.